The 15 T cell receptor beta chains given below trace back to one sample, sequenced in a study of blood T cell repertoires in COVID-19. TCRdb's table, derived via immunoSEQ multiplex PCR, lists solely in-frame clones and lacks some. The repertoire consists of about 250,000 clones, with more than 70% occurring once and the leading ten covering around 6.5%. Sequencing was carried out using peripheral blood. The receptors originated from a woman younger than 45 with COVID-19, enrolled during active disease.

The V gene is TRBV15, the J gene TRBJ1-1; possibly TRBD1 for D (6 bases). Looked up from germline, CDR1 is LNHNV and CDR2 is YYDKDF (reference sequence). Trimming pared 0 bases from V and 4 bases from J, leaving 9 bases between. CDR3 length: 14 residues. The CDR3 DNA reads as TGTGCCACCAGCAGAGACCTGACAGGCACTGAAGCTTTCTTT. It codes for CATSRDLTGTEAFF.

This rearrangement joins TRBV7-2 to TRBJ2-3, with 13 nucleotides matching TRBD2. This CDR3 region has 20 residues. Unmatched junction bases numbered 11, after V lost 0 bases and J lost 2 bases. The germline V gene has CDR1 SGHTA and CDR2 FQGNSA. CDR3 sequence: CASSLARLAGGRSSTDTQYF. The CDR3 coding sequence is TGTGCCAGCAGCTTAGCGCGACTAGCGGGGGGTCGGTCGTCCACAGATACGCAGTATTTT.

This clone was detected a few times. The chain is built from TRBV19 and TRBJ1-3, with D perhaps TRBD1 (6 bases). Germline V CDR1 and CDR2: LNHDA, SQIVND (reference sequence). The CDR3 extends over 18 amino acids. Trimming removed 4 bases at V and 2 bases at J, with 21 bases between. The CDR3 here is CASSSQDSAGSPGNTIYF. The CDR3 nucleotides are TGTGCCAGTAGTAGCCAGGACAGCGCCGGTAGCCCTGGAAACACCATATATTTT.

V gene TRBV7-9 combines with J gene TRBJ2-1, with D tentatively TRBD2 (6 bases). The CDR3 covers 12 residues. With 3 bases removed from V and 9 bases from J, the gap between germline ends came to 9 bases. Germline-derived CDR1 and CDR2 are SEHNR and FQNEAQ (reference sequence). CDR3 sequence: CASSFRGGEQFF. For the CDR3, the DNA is TGTGCCAGCAGCTTTCGGGGAGGTGAGCAGTTCTTC.

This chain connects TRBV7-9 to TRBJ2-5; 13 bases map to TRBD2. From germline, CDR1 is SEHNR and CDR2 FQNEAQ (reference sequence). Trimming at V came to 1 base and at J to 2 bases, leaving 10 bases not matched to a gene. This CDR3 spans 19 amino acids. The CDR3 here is CASSLGLSRTSGRQETQYF. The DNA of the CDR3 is TGTGCCAGCAGCTTAGGTCTAAGTCGGACTAGCGGGAGACAAGAGACCCAGTACTTC.

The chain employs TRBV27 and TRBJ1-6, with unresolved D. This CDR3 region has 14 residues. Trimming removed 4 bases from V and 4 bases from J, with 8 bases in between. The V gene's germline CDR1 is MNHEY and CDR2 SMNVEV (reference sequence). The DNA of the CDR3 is TGTGCCAGCAGTTCCGGGGAATATAATTCACCCCTCCACTTT. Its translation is CASSSGEYNSPLHF.

The CDR3 spells CASSLGRYTDTQYF. DNA of the CDR3: TGTGCCAGCAGCTTAGGTCGGTACACAGATACGCAGTATTTT. The chain uses TRBV7-9 and TRBJ2-3, with D uncertain. V was trimmed by 1 base and J by 2 bases, leaving 7 bases between them. The CDR3 consists of 14 residues. CDR1 and CDR2 (germline): SEHNR, FQNEAQ (reference sequence).

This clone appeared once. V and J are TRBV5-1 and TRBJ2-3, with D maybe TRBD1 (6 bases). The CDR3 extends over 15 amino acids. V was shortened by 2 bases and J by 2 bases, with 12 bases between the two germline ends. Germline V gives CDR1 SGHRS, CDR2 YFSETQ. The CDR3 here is CASSFRDIDTDTQYF. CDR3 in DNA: TGCGCCAGCAGCTTCCGGGACATAGACACAGATACGCAGTATTTT.

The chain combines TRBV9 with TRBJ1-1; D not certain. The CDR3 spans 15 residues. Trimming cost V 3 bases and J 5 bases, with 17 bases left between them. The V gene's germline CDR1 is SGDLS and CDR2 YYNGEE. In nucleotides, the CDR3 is TGTGCCAGCAGCGCAACGCCAGCAGGTGAAACTGAAGCTTTCTTT. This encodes CASSATPAGETEAFF.

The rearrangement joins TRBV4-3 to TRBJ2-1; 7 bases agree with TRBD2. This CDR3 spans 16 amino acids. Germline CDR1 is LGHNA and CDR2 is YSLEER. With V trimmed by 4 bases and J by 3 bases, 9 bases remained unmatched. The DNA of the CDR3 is TGCGCCAGCAGCCGTTTGGTGGGGGGGGACTACAATGAGCAGTTCTTC. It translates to CASSRLVGGDYNEQFF.

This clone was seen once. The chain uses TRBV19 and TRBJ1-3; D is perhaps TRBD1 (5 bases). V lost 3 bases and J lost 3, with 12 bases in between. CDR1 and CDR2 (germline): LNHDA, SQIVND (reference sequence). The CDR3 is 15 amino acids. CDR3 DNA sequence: TGTGCCAGTAGTATTCGGGCCGGGGGTGGAAACACCATATATTTT. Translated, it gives CASSIRAGGGNTIYF.

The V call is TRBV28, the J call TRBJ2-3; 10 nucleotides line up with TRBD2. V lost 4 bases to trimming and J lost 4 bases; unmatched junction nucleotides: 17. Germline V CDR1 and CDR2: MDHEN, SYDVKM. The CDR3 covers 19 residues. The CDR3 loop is CASSSGLAGAYPPPDTQYF. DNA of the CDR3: TGTGCCAGCAGTTCAGGGCTAGCGGGGGCCTATCCTCCCCCAGATACGCAGTATTTT.

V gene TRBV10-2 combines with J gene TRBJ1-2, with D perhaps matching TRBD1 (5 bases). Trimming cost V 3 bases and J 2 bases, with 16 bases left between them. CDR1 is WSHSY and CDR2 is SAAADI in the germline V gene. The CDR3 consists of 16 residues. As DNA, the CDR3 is TGCGCCAGCAGTGAATGGTCAGTGGGGCAGAACTATGGCTACACCTTC. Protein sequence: CASSEWSVGQNYGYTF.

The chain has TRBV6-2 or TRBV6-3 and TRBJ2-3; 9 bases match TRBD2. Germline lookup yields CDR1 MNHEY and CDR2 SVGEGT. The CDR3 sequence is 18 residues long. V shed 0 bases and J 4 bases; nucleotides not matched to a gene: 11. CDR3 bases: TGTGCCAGCAGTTACTCAGCGGGGGGCGGCCCATCCTCAGATACGCAGTATTTT. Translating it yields CASSYSAGGGPSSDTQYF.

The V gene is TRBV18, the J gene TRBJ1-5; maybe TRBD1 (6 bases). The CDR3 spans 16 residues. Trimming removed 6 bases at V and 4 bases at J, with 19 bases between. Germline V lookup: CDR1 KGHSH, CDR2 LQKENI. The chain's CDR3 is CASSRSGGVENQPQHF. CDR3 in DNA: TGTGCCAGCTCCCGATCGGGGGGCGTAGAAAATCAGCCCCAGCATTTT.